Presented here are 20 T cell receptor beta chains from one specimen sequenced in a study of immune cell composition in non-small cell lung cancer. The normal lung sample lay at least 3 cm, and maximally far, from the tumour. TCRdb's copy holds only in-frame clones and misses some; the assay was immunoSEQ multiplex PCR. The repertoire holds around 2,000 clones, with around 75% as singletons. Sequencing was done on a sample of non-adjacent lung tissue. The receptor source for this set is a human donor with non-small cell lung cancer.

This chain joins TRBV7-8 and TRBJ1-2; TRBD1 aligns across 9 bases. The CDR3 contains 17 residues. In germline, CDR1 is SGHVS, CDR2 FQNEAQ. The junction had 9 bases not matched to a gene; V was cut back by 0 bases and J by 4 bases. The CDR3 nucleotides are TGTGCCAGCAGCTTAGCGGTTTGGACAGGGGAGCTCTATGGCTACACCTTC. Its protein product is CASSLAVWTGELYGYTF.

The gene calls are TRBV30 and TRBJ2-5; 7 bases line up with TRBD1. Germline values: CDR1 GTSNPN, CDR2 SVGIG (reference sequence). V trimming: 4 bases; J trimming: 0 bases; junction bases outside the gene matches: 8. The CDR3 is made up of 15 amino acids. The CDR3 DNA follows: TGTGCCTGGACTCCCGGACAGGCCGACCAAGAGACCCAGTACTTC. This encodes CAWTPGQADQETQYF.

The V and J genes are TRBV2 and TRBJ2-5; a weak D match, TRBD2 (5 bases). V lost 6 bases and J lost 3, with 11 bases in between. This CDR3 region has 13 residues. CDR1 is SNHLY, CDR2 FYNNEI, per germline. CDR3 residues: CASRGSTEETQYF. The CDR3 region has the DNA TGTGCCAGCAGGGGGAGTACCGAAGAGACCCAGTACTTC.

The chain uses TRBV11-3 and TRBJ2-1, with 8 bases fitting TRBD1. With V trimmed by 2 bases and J by 8 bases, 8 bases remained unmatched. The germline CDR1 and CDR2 sequences are SGHNT and YENEEA. The CDR3 extends over 15 amino acids. The CDR3 nucleotides are TGTGCCAGCAGCTTACAGGGGGCCACGATAGATGAGCAGTTCTTC. As protein: CASSLQGATIDEQFF.

V and J are TRBV5-1 and TRBJ1-4; tentatively, D is TRBD1 (5 bases). V lost 3 bases and J lost 0, with 9 bases in between. The CDR3 sequence is 15 residues long. Germline V gene sequence: CDR1 SGHRS, CDR2 YFSETQ. The CDR3 region has the DNA TGCGCCAGCAGCTCGGGGGTTGCAACTAATGAAAAACTGTTTTTT. Its translation: CASSSGVATNEKLFF.

The sample holds one count of this clone. This chain links TRBV11-2 with TRBJ2-3; 8 nucleotides match TRBD2. The CDR3 has 15 residues. V shed 3 bases and J 5 bases; nucleotides not matched to a gene: 7. Germline lookup yields CDR1 SGHAT and CDR2 FQNNGV. CDR3 nucleotide sequence: TGTGCCAGCAGCTTCTCCGGGACTAGTGGAGATACGCAGTATTTT. Its protein product is CASSFSGTSGDTQYF.

The gene calls are TRBV7-9 and TRBJ2-7, with D possibly being TRBD1 (6 bases). The CDR3 runs 12 residues. The V gene's germline CDR1 is SEHNR and CDR2 FQNEAQ (reference sequence). Trimming left V 5 bases short and J 6 bases short, with 11 bases between. The CDR3 nucleotides read TGTGCCAGCAGCCCCAGGGGTGGCGAGCAGTACTTC. This gives the protein CASSPRGGEQYF.

This clone was observed a few times. The chain has TRBV7-2 and TRBJ2-7; 7 bases are a match to TRBD1. The CDR3 has 17 amino acids. V lost 4 bases, J lost 2 bases, and 14 bases stayed unmatched. Germline loops: CDR1 SGHTA, CDR2 FQGNSA. CDR3 sequence: CASSSGTANFYPYEQYF. CDR3 DNA: TGTGCCAGCAGCTCCGGGACAGCTAACTTCTACCCCTACGAGCAGTACTTC.

The rearrangement uses TRBV6-5 and TRBJ1-1, with D possibly matching TRBD1 (5 bases). This CDR3 has 13 amino acids. The V and J ends lost 8 bases and 1 base respectively, with 11 bases between them. Germline assignment: CDR1 MNHEY and CDR2 SVGAGI. The CDR3 protein is CASSIGANTEAFF. Here the CDR3 DNA reads TGTGCCAGCTCCATAGGGGCGAACACTGAAGCTTTCTTT.

J is TRBJ2-2 and V is TRBV18; D possibly corresponds to TRBD2 (5 bases). Trimming stripped 4 bases from V and 0 bases from J, with 6 bases between. There are 14 residues in the CDR3. Germline CDR1 KGHSH, CDR2 LQKENI. In DNA, the CDR3 is TGTGCCAGCTCACTAGCGTCGAACACCGGGGAGCTGTTTTTT. It codes for CASSLASNTGELFF.

V gene TRBV11-2 combines with J gene TRBJ2-7; TRBD1 aligns across 10 bases. Germline V gene sequence: CDR1 SGHAT, CDR2 FQNNGV. This CDR3 has 17 amino acids. The junction had 7 bases not matched to a gene; V was cut back by 2 bases and J by 0 bases. DNA for the CDR3: TGTGCCAGCAGCTTACAATACGGACAGGGGGACTCCTACGAGCAGTACTTC. This gives the protein CASSLQYGQGDSYEQYF.

In nucleotides, the CDR3 is TGCGCCAGCAGTGAGTCAACAGGGAGGGCTGAGCAGTTCTTC. This gives the protein CASSESTGRAEQFF. The chain has TRBV10-2 and TRBJ2-1; TRBD2 is a possible D gene (7 bases). The V gene lost 0 bases and the J gene lost 9 bases, with 12 bases spanning the gap. The CDR3 runs 14 residues. CDR1 is WSHSY and CDR2 is SAAADI in the germline V gene.

This chain joins TRBV6-5 and TRBJ2-1; D not resolved. Germline CDR1 and CDR2: MNHEY and SVGAGI. This CDR3 is built from 13 residues. V was cut by 5 bases and J by 2 bases, with 7 bases left in between. The CDR3 reads CASSLTAYNEQFF. The CDR3 DNA sequence: TGTGCCAGCAGTCTAACCGCCTACAATGAGCAGTTCTTC.

In nucleotides, the CDR3 is TGTGCCTGGAGTGTCAGCGGGAGCGACACCGGGGAGCTGTTTTTT. This sequence encodes CAWSVSGSDTGELFF. The V gene is TRBV30, the J gene TRBJ2-2; 8 bases line up with TRBD2. V was clipped by 0 bases and J by 3 bases; unmatched bases: 3. The CDR3 runs 15 residues. Germline lookup yields CDR1 GTSNPN and CDR2 SVGIG (reference sequence).

V gene TRBV10-2 combines with J gene TRBJ1-2; 9 positions agree with TRBD1. Germline CDR1 reads WSHSY; CDR2 reads SAAADI. This CDR3 is 14 amino acids long. Trimming removed 5 bases from V and 6 bases from J; junction bases left unmatched: 7. The CDR3 DNA follows: TGCGCCAGCAGTCCCCCCGACAGGGGGAATGGCTACACCTTC. Translating gives CASSPPDRGNGYTF.

This chain connects TRBV28 to TRBJ2-2; D possibly corresponds to TRBD1 (6 bases). Trimming stripped 4 bases from V and 0 bases from J, with 15 bases between. The germline V gene encodes CDR1 MDHEN and CDR2 SYDVKM. The CDR3 covers 17 residues. The CDR3 coding sequence is TGTGCCAGCAGTTCCTCTTACGGGACACCGAACACCGGGGAGCTGTTTTTT. Its translation: CASSSSYGTPNTGELFF.

This sequence joins TRBV7-2 and TRBJ2-1, with 8 bases matching TRBD2. This CDR3 has 15 amino acids. Per germline, CDR1 SGHTA and CDR2 FQGNSA. The trim removed 2 bases at V and 9 bases at J, leaving 9 bases unmatched. The CDR3 sequence is CASSLTSGQLGEQFF. The CDR3 bases are TGTGCCAGCAGCTTAACTAGCGGCCAATTAGGTGAGCAGTTCTTC.

This clone was seen more than once but under ten times. The chain employs TRBV27 and TRBJ1-6; TRBD1 matches at 7 bases. Germline V gene lookup returns CDR1 MNHEY and CDR2 SMNVEV (reference sequence). The CDR3 length is 16 residues. J lost 9 bases, V lost 3 bases, and 11 bases had no gene match. Here the CDR3 DNA reads TGTGCCAGCAGTTTGGTGGGGAAAGGGGACAGTTCACCCCTCCACTTT. Protein: CASSLVGKGDSSPLHF.

The chain recombines TRBV6-5 with TRBJ1-1; TRBD1 might be the D (6 bases). V lost 5 bases, J lost 1 base, and 11 bases lay in between. This CDR3 has 14 amino acids. Germline CDR1 and CDR2: MNHEY and SVGAGI. The CDR3 loop is CASSARTANTEAFF. CDR3 sequence (DNA): TGTGCCAGCAGTGCGCGGACAGCGAACACTGAAGCTTTCTTT.

This rearrangement joins TRBV5-8 to TRBJ1-1, with TRBD1 as a possible D gene (5 bases). There are 13 residues in the CDR3. V was trimmed by 2 bases and J by 3 bases, leaving 8 bases between them. Germline CDR1 is SGHTS and CDR2 is YDEGEE. This CDR3 reads CASSLVQDTEAFF. The DNA of the CDR3 is TGTGCCAGCAGCTTAGTACAGGACACTGAAGCTTTCTTT.